Presented here are 19 T cell receptor beta chains from one specimen sequenced in a study of blood T cells in healthy people across ages. With a J-beta primer mix and a sample-barcoded 5' primer, a second PCR ran about 7 to 11 cycles. TCRdb ran MiXCR on the 5' RACE reads and lists one entry per CDR3 protein. The table lists 450,000 to 700,000 distinct CDR3 sequences, 27% of them singletons. Material: blood. These TCRs come from a woman in her seventies in good health.

This clonotype was seen ten or more times. J is TRBJ2-5 and V is TRBV10-3; 8 bases line up with TRBD1. Germline CDR1 is ENHRY and CDR2 is SYGVKD. This CDR3 comprises 13 residues. J gave up 4 bases and V 8 bases, and 6 bases lay outside the gene matches. CDR3 region: CAISAGQAETQYF. In nucleotides, the CDR3 is TGTGCCATCTCGGCGGGACAGGCAGAGACCCAGTACTTC.

V is TRBV20-1 and J is TRBJ2-7; 8 bases agree with TRBD2. Germline CDR1 DFQATT, CDR2 SNEGSKA (reference sequence). This CDR3 comprises 13 residues. CDR3 amino acids: CTAGEPRTREQYF. CDR3 bases: TGCACAGCGGGGGAGCCTCGAACAAGGGAGCAGTACTTC.

The chain has TRBV19 and TRBJ1-3; D gene unclear. The CDR3 extends over 18 amino acids. Between the trimmed V and J ends, which lost 3 bases and 3 bases, there was a span of 21 bases. Germline V gene data show CDR1 as LNHDA and CDR2 as SQIVND (reference sequence). In nucleotides, the CDR3 is TGTGCCAGTAGTATCGGCCTTCTCTTCGGAAAACTTGGAAACACCATATATTTT. As protein: CASSIGLLFGKLGNTIYF.

This clonotype was counted many times. The genes are TRBV4-3 and TRBJ1-4, with D perhaps matching TRBD1 (5 bases). Trimming removed 3 bases at V and 4 bases at J, with 21 bases between. CDR3 length equals 18 residues. The germline V gene has CDR1 LGHNA and CDR2 YSLEER. CDR3: CASSQGSGTPGGNEKLFF. CDR3 sequence (DNA): TGCGCCAGCAGCCAGGGATCCGGGACCCCAGGTGGTAATGAAAAACTGTTTTTT.

This clonotype was found a few times. This chain joins TRBV3-1 and TRBJ2-5; weak D call: TRBD1 (6 bases). The J call may be faulty, since TRBJ2-7 better matches the DNA end. The CDR3 sequence is 14 residues long. CDR1 LGHDT and CDR2 YNNKEL come from the germline V gene (reference sequence). CDR3 DNA: TGTGCCAGCAGCCAAGTTGGGACAAGGGGCGAGCAGTACTTC. This gives the protein CASSQVGTRGEQYF.

As concerns this clonotype: The junction shows a germline mismatch at one end, possibly a read error. The chain combines TRBV18 with TRBJ2-3, with D tentatively TRBD2 (7 bases). The length of the CDR3 is 15 residues. The germline gives CDR1 KGHSH, CDR2 LQKENI. CDR3 nucleotide sequence: TGTGCCAGCTCACCACGGACGGGGGGCACAGATACGCGGTATTTT. It codes for CASSPRTGGTDTRYF.

V is TRBV11-2 and J is TRBJ2-1; 9 bases agree with TRBD2. Germline loops: CDR1 SGHAT, CDR2 FQNNGV. The CDR3 length is 15 residues. With 5 bases clipped from V and 10 bases from J, the junction kept 12 bases outside the gene matches. The CDR3 nucleotides are TGTGCCAGCAGCCCTAGGGGCCCTAGCGGGGCCGAGCAGTTCTTC. Translating it yields CASSPRGPSGAEQFF.

The chain joins TRBV20-1 to TRBJ2-5; unclear D gene. The J call may be in error: the DNA end matches TRBJ2-1 better. The germline V gene has CDR1 DFQATT and CDR2 SNEGSKA (reference sequence). The CDR3 length is 13 residues. CDR3 DNA sequence: TGCAGTGCTCCCTACGGTGGTCGCTATGAGCAGTTCTTC. Its translation: CSAPYGGRYEQFF.

This chain joins TRBV7-2 and TRBJ1-4, with D possibly being TRBD1 (5 bases). V was pared by 5 bases and J by 7 bases, with 14 bases between. CDR1 and CDR2 (germline): SGHTA, FQGNSA. The CDR3 runs to 14 residues. CDR3 region: CASSPGLMSEKLFF. CDR3 nucleotide sequence: TGTGCCAGCAGCCCGGGACTCATGAGTGAAAAACTGTTTTTT.

This chain joins TRBV7-2 and TRBJ2-2, with TRBD1 identical over 7 bases. This CDR3 is 16 amino acids long. The V segment lost 1 base and the J segment 6 bases; nucleotides outside the gene matches: 8. Germline V gives CDR1 SGHTA, CDR2 FQGNSA. The CDR3 bases are TGTGCCAGCAGCTTAGGGCACAGGGGAGACGCCGGGGAGCTGTTTTTT. Translated, it gives CASSLGHRGDAGELFF.

In its sample, this clonotype was seen a few times. The germline gene is not matched at one end of the junction; a read error may be the cause. The V call is TRBV4-1, the J call TRBJ1-5, with 9 bases fitting TRBD1. CDR3 length equals 16 residues. The germline V gene has CDR1 MGHRA and CDR2 YSYEKL. CDR3 bases: TGCGCCAGCAGCCAAAGCGGGACAGGGAACGATCAGCCTCAGCATTTT. It specifies CASSQSGTGNDQPQHF.

This clonotype has only a few counts. The rearrangement joins TRBV11-2 to TRBJ1-1, with 10 bases lining up with TRBD1. The CDR3 is 14 residues long. V lost 5 bases to trimming and J lost 5 bases; unmatched junction nucleotides: 5. Germline-derived CDR1 and CDR2 are SGHAT and FQNNGV. The DNA of the CDR3 is TGTGCCAGCAGCCACCGGGACAGGGGTACTGAAGCTTTCTTT. The encoded protein is CASSHRDRGTEAFF.

This clonotype has only a few counts. The chain joins TRBV4-1 to TRBJ1-1; 9 bases align to TRBD1. The germline CDR1 and CDR2 sequences are MGHRA and YSYEKL. The CDR3 is 17 amino acids. V lost 0 bases to trimming and J lost 0 bases; unmatched junction nucleotides: 5. The CDR3 nucleotides read TGCGCCAGCAGCCAAGAACAGGGGGCTAATGTGAACACTGAAGCTTTCTTT. This encodes CASSQEQGANVNTEAFF.

V is TRBV7-9 and J is TRBJ2-3; D not resolved. Germline loops: CDR1 SEHNR, CDR2 FQNEAQ (reference sequence). The CDR3 is made up of 13 amino acids. V was pared by 1 base and J by 4 bases, with 6 bases between. CDR3 region: CASSLVVSDTQYF. In DNA form, the CDR3 reads TGTGCCAGCAGCTTAGTCGTTTCAGATACGCAGTATTTT.

This clonotype was counted between two and nine times. This chain joins TRBV2 and TRBJ1-5; maybe TRBD1 (6 bases). CDR3 length: 13 amino acids. V was cut by 8 bases and J by 2 bases, with 10 bases left in between. The V gene's germline CDR1 is SNHLY and CDR2 FYNNEI. The CDR3 DNA is TGTGCCAGCGCAGGGGATGGCAATCAGCCCCAGCATTTT. Amino acid sequence: CASAGDGNQPQHF.

This sequence joins TRBV7-9 and TRBJ1-1; perhaps TRBD1 as D (6 bases). The CDR3 is made up of 15 amino acids. The germline gives CDR1 SEHNR, CDR2 FQNEAQ (reference sequence). Trimming pared 1 base from V and 4 bases from J, leaving 13 bases between. CDR3 sequence: CASSLVKQGGTEAFF. For the CDR3, the DNA is TGTGCCAGCAGCTTAGTTAAACAGGGTGGCACTGAAGCTTTCTTT. Using reference TRBV7-9 and TRBJ1-1 for the parts outside the CDR3, the full variable domain is DTGVSQNPRHKITKRGQNVTFRCDPISEHNRLYWYRQTLGQGPEFLTYFQNEAQLEKSRLLSDRFSAERPKGSFSTLEIQRTEQGDSAMYLCASSLVKQGGTEAFFGQGTRLTVV.

V usage is TRBV29-1 and J usage is TRBJ2-1; unclear D gene. V was trimmed by 1 base and J by 0 bases, leaving 4 bases between them. CDR3 size: 13 residues. CDR1 is SQVTM, CDR2 ANQGSEA, per germline. CDR3 in amino acids: CSVEAVSYNEQFF. DNA for the CDR3: TGCAGCGTTGAAGCGGTCTCCTACAATGAGCAGTTCTTC.

The genes are TRBV5-1 and TRBJ2-5; 7 bases match TRBD1. CDR1 is SGHRS and CDR2 is YFSETQ in the germline V gene. V shed 3 bases, J shed 3 bases, and the junction held 5 bases outside the gene matches. CDR3 length equals 14 residues. The CDR3 DNA follows: TGCGCCAGCAGCTGGGGACAGCCAGAAGAGACCCAGTACTTC. Encoded protein: CASSWGQPEETQYF.

This clonotype occurred a few times. This sequence may be a read error, since a much larger clone differs from it by one base. This chain links TRBV20-1 with TRBJ2-1; D possibly corresponds to TRBD1 (6 bases). Matching the DNA end better, TRBJ2-5 makes the J call doubtful. The germline gives CDR1 DFQATT, CDR2 SNEGSKA (reference sequence). This CDR3 region has 13 residues. The CDR3 loop reads CSASGQKQGTQYF. The CDR3 region has the DNA TGCAGTGCTAGCGGACAGAAACAAGGGACCCAGTACTTC.